Below, 23 T cell receptor beta chains from the same sample are listed, as sequenced in a study of cytomegalovirus exposure and HLA in healthy donors. Researchers ran the PCR with 60 Vbeta and 13 Jbeta primers. Clones were read by immunoSEQ multiplex PCR, and TCRdb kept only the in-frame ones, dropping some. The sample gives roughly 140,000 clones, about 80% of which show up once; around 9.7% is in the top ten. Sequenced: PBMCs. Every receptor here comes from a woman aged 55-69 years in good health and CMV-seropositive.

This chain links TRBV25-1 with TRBJ2-7, with 8 bases fitting TRBD1. Germline CDR1 is MGHDK and CDR2 is SYGVNS. This CDR3 region has 14 residues. The V gene end was trimmed by 4 bases and the J gene end by 2 bases; junction bases not matched to a gene: 4. The CDR3 region has the DNA TGTGCCAGCAGTGCAGGGGGCCGAACCTACGAGCAGTACTTC. This codes for CASSAGGRTYEQYF.

The chain is built from TRBV6-5 and TRBJ2-7; TRBD2 matches at 8 bases. The CDR3 runs 15 residues. V gave up 6 bases and J gave up 3 bases; unmatched junction bases: 10. Germline V CDR1 and CDR2: MNHEY, SVGAGI. The CDR3 region has the DNA TGTGCCAGCAGCGGGCCAGCGGGAGATCGCTACGAGCAGTACTTC. Its translation is CASSGPAGDRYEQYF.

This clone was seen only once. V gene TRBV5-6 combines with J gene TRBJ2-5; 9 bases map to TRBD2. The CDR3 consists of 16 residues. CDR1 and CDR2 (germline): SGHDT, YYEEEE. V lost 2 bases and J lost 2; bases outside the gene matches: 7. The chain's CDR3 is CASSLMSGRIQETQYF. The CDR3 nucleotides are TGTGCCAGCAGCTTAATGAGCGGGAGGATTCAAGAGACCCAGTACTTC. The full variable domain, completed using reference TRBV5-6 and TRBJ2-5, is DAGVTQSPTHLIKTRGQQVTLRCSPKSGHDTVSWYQQALGQGPQFIFQYYEEEERQRGNFPDRFSGHQFPNYSSELNVNALLLGDSALYLCASSLMSGRIQETQYFGPGTRLLVL.

The genes are TRBV2 and TRBJ2-3; a possible D gene is TRBD2 (7 bases). Germline V CDR1 and CDR2: SNHLY, FYNNEI. V dropped 6 bases and J dropped 3 bases, with 16 bases sitting between them. The CDR3 totals 15 residues. The CDR3 region has the DNA TGTGCCAGCAGGCAAGGGGGGGGCAGGACAGATACGCAGTATTTT. Its protein is CASRQGGGRTDTQYF.

The chain recombines TRBV6-1 with TRBJ1-1; possibly TRBD1 for D (6 bases). This CDR3 is built from 14 residues. Trimming shortened V by 4 bases and J by 0 bases, and 9 bases separated the two germline ends. Germline CDR1 is MNHNS and CDR2 is SASEGT. CDR3 sequence reads: CASSVDSMNTEAFF. The DNA for the CDR3 is TGTGCCAGCAGTGTGGACAGCATGAACACTGAAGCTTTCTTT.

The chain links TRBV30 to TRBJ1-4; 10 bases match TRBD1. Germline V gene lookup returns CDR1 GTSNPN and CDR2 SVGIG (reference sequence). J gave up 4 bases and V 5 bases, and 10 bases lay outside the gene matches. The CDR3 is 16 residues long. As DNA, the CDR3 is TGTGCCTGGGAGGGCCGGGACAGGGGAAATAATGAAAAACTGTTTTTT. Its protein is CAWEGRDRGNNEKLFF.

This clone was counted only a few times. The V call is TRBV28, the J call TRBJ2-7; D unresolved. Germline loops: CDR1 MDHEN, CDR2 SYDVKM. This CDR3 contains 14 residues. Trimming took off 3 bases at V and 2 bases at J, with 11 bases between the two ends. The CDR3 sequence: CASSFSDSAYEQYF. The CDR3, as DNA: TGTGCCAGCAGTTTCTCCGACTCAGCCTACGAGCAGTACTTC.

This clone was counted once. At one end the junction does not follow the germline gene, possibly because of a read error. This chain joins TRBV4-1 and TRBJ2-1; the match to TRBD2 covers 7 bases. The CDR3 is 15 residues long. Germline V lookup: CDR1 MGHRA, CDR2 YSYEKL. CDR3 in DNA: TGCGCCAGCGGCCAAGAGTCGACTAGCATTAATGAGCAGTTCTTC. It codes for CASGQESTSINEQFF.

This rearrangement joins TRBV5-4 to TRBJ2-7; a weak D match, TRBD2 (5 bases). Trimming shortened V by 0 bases and J by 7 bases, and 11 bases separated the two germline ends. From germline, CDR1 is SGHNT and CDR2 YYREEE (reference sequence). This CDR3 has 13 amino acids. The CDR3: CASSLGSSFEQYF. For the CDR3, the DNA is TGTGCCAGCAGCTTGGGTTCTAGCTTTGAGCAGTACTTC. Combining the CDR3 with reference TRBV5-4 and TRBJ2-7 gives the whole variable domain ETGVTQSPTHLIKTRGQQVTLRCSSQSGHNTVSWYQQALGQGPQFIFQYYREEENGRGNFPPRFSGLQFPNYSSELNVNALELDDSALYLCASSLGSSFEQYFGPGTRLTVT.

This clone has only one observation. The rearrangement links TRBV30 to TRBJ2-7, with D possibly matching TRBD2 (6 bases). Trimming removed 1 base from V and 5 bases from J, with 21 bases in between. The CDR3 contains 16 residues. Germline lookup yields CDR1 GTSNPN and CDR2 SVGIG (reference sequence). The CDR3 here is CAWSDPPGRGPDEQYF. The CDR3 coding sequence is TGTGCCTGGAGTGACCCTCCCGGGCGGGGACCCGACGAGCAGTACTTC.

A single count supports this clone. The genes are TRBV6-5 and TRBJ1-1, with 11 bases that match TRBD1. The ends lost 5 bases at V and 11 bases at J; junction bases unmatched: 4. Germline assignment: CDR1 MNHEY and CDR2 SVGAGI. The CDR3 extends over 12 amino acids. CDR3 region: CASSRTGGDAFF. The CDR3 DNA reads TGTGCCAGCAGTCGGACAGGGGGCGACGCTTTCTTT.

V usage is TRBV7-2 and J usage is TRBJ1-2, with a weak D call TRBD1 (6 bases). The CDR3 is made up of 14 amino acids. Trimming shortened V by 4 bases and J by 4 bases, and 13 bases separated the two germline ends. The germline V gene has CDR1 SGHTA and CDR2 FQGNSA. The CDR3 reads CASSSPTGIYGYTF. For the CDR3, the DNA is TGTGCCAGCAGCTCCCCAACAGGGATCTATGGCTACACCTTC.

The chain uses TRBV5-6 and TRBJ1-6; 8 bases agree with TRBD1. V gave up 4 bases and J gave up 7 bases; unmatched junction bases: 10. Germline-derived CDR1 and CDR2 are SGHDT and YYEEEE. The length of the CDR3 is 16 residues. The CDR3 DNA reads as TGTGCCAGCAGCCGGGGCAGGGGGCAAGGAAATTCACCCCTCCACTTT. Translation: CASSRGRGQGNSPLHF.

V usage is TRBV2 and J usage is TRBJ2-1, with TRBD2 as a possible D gene (5 bases). This CDR3 contains 14 residues. Germline loops: CDR1 SNHLY, CDR2 FYNNEI. Trimming pared 2 bases from V and 1 base from J, leaving 6 bases between. In DNA, the CDR3 is TGTGCCAGCAGTGAACAGCGGTCCTACAATGAGCAGTTCTTC. Its translation: CASSEQRSYNEQFF. Combining the CDR3 with reference TRBV2 and TRBJ2-1 gives the whole variable domain EPEVTQTPSHQVTQMGQEVILRCVPISNHLYFYWYRQILGQKVEFLVSFYNNEISEKSEIFDDQFSVERPDGSNFTLKIRSTKLEDSAMYFCASSEQRSYNEQFFGPGTRLTVL.

This clone was detected only a few times. The chain combines TRBV28 with TRBJ2-7; weak D call: TRBD2 (5 bases). The CDR3 covers 13 residues. CDR1 and CDR2 from the germline V gene are MDHEN and SYDVKM. With 8 bases removed from V and 0 bases from J, the gap between germline ends came to 11 bases. CDR3 sequence reads: CASSDSSSYEQYF. The CDR3 coding sequence is TGTGCCAGCTCGGACTCGAGCTCCTACGAGCAGTACTTC.

This clone has a single count. The chain recombines TRBV7-6 with TRBJ1-1, with 8 bases fitting TRBD1. Looked up from germline, CDR1 is SGHVS and CDR2 is FNYEAQ. The V segment lost 3 bases and the J segment 1 base; nucleotides outside the gene matches: 10. The CDR3 is 17 amino acids. The CDR3 loop reads CASSLDPGQAANTEAFF. The CDR3 coding sequence is TGTGCCAGCAGCTTGGACCCGGGACAGGCGGCGAACACTGAAGCTTTCTTT. Full variable domain (outside the CDR3, taken from reference TRBV7-6 and TRBJ1-1): GAGVSQSPRYKVTKRGQDVALRCDPISGHVSLYWYRQALGQGPEFLTYFNYEAQQDKSGLPNDRFSAERPEGSISTLTIQRTEQRDSAMYRCASSLDPGQAANTEAFFGQGTRLTVV.

The rearrangement links TRBV18 to TRBJ2-7; tentatively, D is TRBD1 (6 bases). Trimming shortened V by 3 bases and J by 5 bases, and 14 bases separated the two germline ends. The germline V gene has CDR1 KGHSH and CDR2 LQKENI. This CDR3 comprises 14 residues. CDR3 sequence reads: CASSPAQGMNEQYF. The CDR3 DNA follows: TGTGCCAGCTCACCGGCACAGGGTATGAACGAGCAGTACTTC.

The rearrangement links TRBV2 to TRBJ1-1, with D unclear. V was trimmed by 5 bases and J by 4 bases, leaving 8 bases between them. The V gene's germline CDR1 is SNHLY and CDR2 FYNNEI. The CDR3 is 12 amino acids. The CDR3 here is CASSFQFTEAFF. The CDR3 nucleotides are TGTGCCAGCAGTTTCCAGTTCACTGAAGCTTTCTTT.

Here the CDR3 reads CASSTTSYEQYF. In DNA, the CDR3 is TGTGCCAGCAGTACAACAAGCTACGAGCAGTACTTC. The chain combines TRBV28 with TRBJ2-7; D is unresolved. This CDR3 has 12 amino acids. V was trimmed by 5 bases and J by 3 bases, leaving 8 bases between them. The germline V gene has CDR1 MDHEN and CDR2 SYDVKM. Together with reference TRBV28 and TRBJ2-7, the CDR3 gives the full variable domain: DVKVTQSSRYLVKRTGEKVFLECVQDMDHENMFWYRQDPGLGLRLIYFSYDVKMKEKGDIPEGYSVSREKKERFSLILESASTNQTSMYLCASSTTSYEQYFGPGTRLTVT.

Turning to this clone: The CDR3 carries no conserved terminal phenylalanine or tryptophan, so it likely arises from a read error. This chain uses TRBV7-3 with TRBJ1-1; D remains ambiguous. CDR1 is SGHTA, CDR2 FQGTGA, per germline. Trimming left V 5 bases short and J 0 bases short, with 13 bases between. This CDR3 has 15 amino acids. CDR3 in amino acids: CASSPGAGMNTEAFV. The CDR3 region has the DNA TGTGCCAGCAGCCCTGGCGCGGGTATGAACACTGAAGCTTTCGTT.

The genes are TRBV5-5 and TRBJ1-1; the match to TRBD1 covers 8 bases. The junction had 12 bases not matched to a gene; V was cut back by 6 bases and J by 5 bases. Germline assignment: CDR1 SGHKS and CDR2 YYEKEE (reference sequence). This CDR3 spans 15 amino acids. DNA of the CDR3: TGTGCCAGCATATACATTTTGGACAGGGTGACTGAAGCTTTCTTT. This encodes CASIYILDRVTEAFF.

The chain is built from TRBV5-1 and TRBJ2-7, with D possibly matching TRBD2 (5 bases). This CDR3 comprises 14 residues. Trimming shortened V by 3 bases and J by 3 bases, and 13 bases separated the two germline ends. CDR1 SGHRS and CDR2 YFSETQ come from the germline V gene. In DNA form, the CDR3 reads TGCGCCAGCAGCTCCGGGGAGAGCCTCTACGAGCAGTACTTC. Amino acid sequence: CASSSGESLYEQYF.

This chain joins TRBV5-1 and TRBJ1-2; 12 bases fit TRBD1. The germline V gene encodes CDR1 SGHRS and CDR2 YFSETQ. The J segment lost 4 bases and the V segment lost 4 bases, leaving 8 bases of the junction unmatched. The CDR3 is 16 amino acids. Written as DNA, the CDR3 is TGCGCCAGCAGCCAGTCCGGGACAGGGGGCAGCTATGGCTACACCTTC. This codes for CASSQSGTGGSYGYTF.